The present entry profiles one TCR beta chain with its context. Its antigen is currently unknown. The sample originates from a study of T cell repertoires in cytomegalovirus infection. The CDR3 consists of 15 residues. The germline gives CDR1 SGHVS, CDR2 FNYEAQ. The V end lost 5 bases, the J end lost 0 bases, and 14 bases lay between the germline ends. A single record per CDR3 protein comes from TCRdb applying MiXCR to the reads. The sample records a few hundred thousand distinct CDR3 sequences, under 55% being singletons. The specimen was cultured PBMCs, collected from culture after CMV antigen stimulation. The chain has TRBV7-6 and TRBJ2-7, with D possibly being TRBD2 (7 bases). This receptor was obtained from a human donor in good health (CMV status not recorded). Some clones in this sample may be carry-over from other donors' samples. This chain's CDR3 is CASSPRGGSSYEQYF. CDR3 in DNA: TGTGCCAGCAGCCCGAGGGGGGGAAGCTCCTACGAGCAGTACTTC.